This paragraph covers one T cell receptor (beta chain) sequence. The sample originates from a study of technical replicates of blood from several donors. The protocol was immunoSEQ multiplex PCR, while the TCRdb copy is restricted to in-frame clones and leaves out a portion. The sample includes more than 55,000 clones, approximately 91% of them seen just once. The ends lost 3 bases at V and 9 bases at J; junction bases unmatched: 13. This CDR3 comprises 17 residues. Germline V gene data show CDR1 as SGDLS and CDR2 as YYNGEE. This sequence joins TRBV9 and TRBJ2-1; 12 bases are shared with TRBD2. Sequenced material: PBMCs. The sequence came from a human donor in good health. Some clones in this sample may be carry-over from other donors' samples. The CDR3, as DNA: TGTGCCAGCAGCGCTGCTAGCGGGGGGGCCCTAGGGCTTGAGCAGTTCTTC. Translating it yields CASSAASGGALGLEQFF.